This T cell receptor beta chain was documented in a study of CD8+ T cells in alopecia areata. Study background: The authors scored treated patients' severity by affected scalp percentage. Study findings and constraints: On tofacitinib, scalp clonality and expanded CD8+ clones among top 100 fell significantly.

Concerning this clone: Its specificity is not known.

Regarding treatment: oral pan-JAK inhibitor, 5-10 mg twice daily. Researchers gathered lesional scalp punch biopsies and peripheral blood from patients with alopecia areata. Germline assignment: CDR1 MNHEY and CDR2 SVGAGI. CDR3 length: 12 residues. The trim removed 5 bases at V and 13 bases at J, leaving 7 bases unmatched. Sequencing templates came from extracted RNA that was reverse transcribed into cDNA. Profiling relied on immunoSEQ multiplex PCR, and the TCRdb table lists in-frame clones only, not all of them. The repertoire holds 90,000 to 120,000 clones, with over 80% as singletons. The chain carries TRBV6-5 and TRBJ2-1; 8 bases are a match to TRBD2. The source material was CD8+ T cells sorted from blood, sampled at week 24, from a patient treated with tofacitinib. The TCR comes from a human donor with alopecia areata. As DNA, the CDR3 is TGTGCCAGCAGTCCCACCGGGGGGGAACAGTTCTTC. Protein product: CASSPTGGEQFF.